The clone carrying this TCR beta chain was recorded many times. Its target is not known. This entry belongs to a study of T cells in Graves' hyperthyroidism and ophthalmopathy. Findings and caveats of the study: A 13 V-J signature model discriminated ophthalmopathy versus stable hyperthyroidism.

There were TCR beta CDR3 regions amplified from RNA transcripts. When the TCR CDR3 underwent first-round RT-PCR, the HTBI primer set was used. Each CDR3 protein gets one entry after TCRdb re-called the multiplex PCR reads with MiXCR. The sample consists of roughly 560,000 distinct CDR3 sequences, approximately 15% of them appearing once. Thyroid ultrasound and orbital computed tomography, with clinical symptoms and serum thyroxine and TRAb, informed diagnoses. The PBMCs were sourced from fresh peripheral blood (about 9.7 ml). The V and J ends lost 1 base and 6 bases respectively, with 7 bases between them. Looked up from germline, CDR1 is DFQATT and CDR2 is SNEGSKA (reference sequence). The length of the CDR3 is 11 residues.

This TCR was recovered from a woman in her 40s with Graves' ophthalmopathy. V usage is TRBV20-1 and J usage is TRBJ2-7, with a weak D call TRBD2 (5 bases). The source material was blood. In DNA, the CDR3 is TGCAGTGCTAGAGGGGAGATCGAGCAGTACTTC. As protein: CSARGEIEQYF.